The rows below give T cell receptor beta chains drawn from one sample of a study of graft-versus-host responses after intestinal transplantation. The repertoire was sequenced with immunoSEQ multiplex PCR; TCRdb's copy has only in-frame clones and lacks some. The sample has around 84,000 clones, about four fifths seen once. These receptors are not linked to any known antigen. The sample here was unstimulated CD8+ T cells sorted from spleen or lymph node cells, taken before intestinal transplant. The receptors originated from a human donor who received an intestinal transplant. CDR3s include the opening cysteine and the closing phenylalanine or tryptophan. The D gene is left open where the match is weak. Expanded clones are given a class, and other clones once, few, many or no size at all.

abundance: NA
d_gene: NA
j_gene: TRBJ1-1
v_gene: TRBV5-1
len: 15
CDR3nt: TGCGCCAGCAGCTACCTGAGTTCGGCGAACACTGAAGCTTTCTTT
CDR3aa: CASSYLSSANTEAFF

abundance: NA
d_gene: NA
j_gene: TRBJ2-7
v_gene: TRBV6-1
len: 17
CDR3nt: TGTGCCAGCAGTGAAGCGATTCGGGCAGGGCCTGCTTACGAGCAGTACTTC
CDR3aa: CASSEAIRAGPAYEQYF

abundance: NA
d_gene: NA
j_gene: TRBJ2-1
v_gene: TRBV11-3
len: 15
CDR3nt: TGTGCCAGCAGCCCCAGGGGCACGAACTACAATGAGCAGTTCTTC
CDR3aa: CASSPRGTNYNEQFF

abundance: NA
d_gene: TRBD2
j_gene: TRBJ2-3
v_gene: TRBV19
len: 17
CDR3nt: TGTGCCAGTAGTATAGGGTCAGCGGGGGGCATCACAGATACGCAGTATTTT
CDR3aa: CASSIGSAGGITDTQYF

abundance: NA
d_gene: TRBD2
j_gene: TRBJ2-3
v_gene: TRBV9
len: 16
CDR3nt: TGTGCCAGCAGCGTAGAACTAGCGGAAAGCACAGATACGCAGTATTTT
CDR3aa: CASSVELAESTDTQYF

abundance: NA
d_gene: NA
j_gene: TRBJ1-5
v_gene: TRBV6-6
len: 13
CDR3nt: TGTGCCAGCAGTTACACGCCGGGACAGCCCCAGCATTTT
CDR3aa: CASSYTPGQPQHF

abundance: NA
d_gene: NA
j_gene: TRBJ2-1
v_gene: TRBV4-1
len: 11
CDR3nt: TGCGCCAGCAGCCTTAACAATGAGCAGTTCTTC
CDR3aa: CASSLNNEQFF

abundance: NA
d_gene: TRBD1
j_gene: TRBJ2-6
v_gene: TRBV2
len: 18
CDR3nt: TGTGCCAGCGCAGATCCCGGGACAGGGATCGTTGGGGCCAACGTCCTGACTTTC
CDR3aa: CASADPGTGIVGANVLTF

abundance: NA
d_gene: NA
j_gene: TRBJ2-5
v_gene: TRBV4-1
len: 16
CDR3nt: TGCGCCAGCAGCCCCGCGGGACGGGCAGACCAAGAGACCCAGTACTTC
CDR3aa: CASSPAGRADQETQYF

abundance: NA
d_gene: TRBD2
j_gene: TRBJ2-1
v_gene: TRBV28
len: 14
CDR3nt: TGTGCCAGCAGTTTAACACTAGCGAGTGGTGAGCAGTTCTTC
CDR3aa: CASSLTLASGEQFF

abundance: once
d_gene: NA
j_gene: TRBJ2-5
v_gene: TRBV15
len: 10
CDR3nt: TGTGCCACCGGTGGGGAGACCCAGTACTTC
CDR3aa: CATGGETQYF

abundance: NA
d_gene: NA
j_gene: TRBJ2-7
v_gene: TRBV7-6
len: 18
CDR3nt: TGTGCCAGCAGCTTAAGGACTCCCATGAATCCTAGCTCCTACGAGCAGTACTTC
CDR3aa: CASSLRTPMNPSSYEQYF

abundance: NA
d_gene: NA
j_gene: TRBJ2-3
v_gene: TRBV15
len: 16
CDR3nt: TGTGCCACCAGCAGGGAACAGGGTGGAGGGACAGATACGCAGTATTTT
CDR3aa: CATSREQGGGTDTQYF

abundance: few
d_gene: TRBD1
j_gene: TRBJ2-3
v_gene: TRBV28
len: 15
CDR3nt: TGTGCCAGCACAAACGACCAGGGGGCTTCAGATACGCAGTATTTT
CDR3aa: CASTNDQGASDTQYF

abundance: NA
d_gene: TRBD1
j_gene: TRBJ1-2
v_gene: TRBV27
len: 13
CDR3nt: TGTGCCAGCCGCCCTCCGGGACAGGGTGGCTACACCTTC
CDR3aa: CASRPPGQGGYTF

abundance: few
d_gene: NA
j_gene: TRBJ2-1
v_gene: TRBV27
len: 14
CDR3nt: TGTGCCAGCAGGGGGACCTTCTCCTACAATGAGCAGTTCTTC
CDR3aa: CASRGTFSYNEQFF

abundance: NA
d_gene: NA
j_gene: TRBJ2-7
v_gene: TRBV28
len: 13
CDR3nt: TGTGCCAGCAGTGCAGGGTCTTCGAACGAGCAGTACTTC
CDR3aa: CASSAGSSNEQYF

abundance: once
d_gene: NA
j_gene: TRBJ1-5
v_gene: TRBV6-1
len: 14
CDR3nt: TGTGCCAGCATCCAATCAGGGGTTCGACAGCCCCAGCATTTT
CDR3aa: CASIQSGVRQPQHF

abundance: NA
d_gene: NA
j_gene: TRBJ2-5
v_gene: TRBV27
len: 15
CDR3nt: TGTGCCAGCAGACCCGGGACCGTCACAGGGGAGACCCAGTACTTC
CDR3aa: CASRPGTVTGETQYF

abundance: NA
d_gene: NA
j_gene: TRBJ1-1
v_gene: TRBV2
len: 13
CDR3nt: TGTGCCAGCAGTGGACGGAGGAACACTGAAGCTTTCTTT
CDR3aa: CASSGRRNTEAFF

abundance: NA
d_gene: TRBD1
j_gene: TRBJ2-5
v_gene: TRBV4-2
len: 14
CDR3nt: TGTGCCAGCAGCCCCGGGACAGGCCAAGAGACCCAGTACTTC
CDR3aa: CASSPGTGQETQYF

abundance: NA
d_gene: NA
j_gene: TRBJ1-3
v_gene: TRBV6-5
len: 13
CDR3nt: TGTGCCAGCAGTTACTCGCCAGAAAGCACCATATATTTT
CDR3aa: CASSYSPESTIYF

abundance: few
d_gene: TRBD1
j_gene: TRBJ1-1
v_gene: TRBV5-6
len: 14
CDR3nt: TGTGCCAGCAGCACCGGACAGGGCGGTGCTGAAGCTTTCTTT
CDR3aa: CASSTGQGGAEAFF

abundance: NA
d_gene: TRBD2
j_gene: TRBJ2-1
v_gene: TRBV6-5
len: 14
CDR3nt: TGTGCCAGCAGGAGCGGGACCTCCTACAATGAGCAGTTCTTC
CDR3aa: CASRSGTSYNEQFF

abundance: NA
d_gene: NA
j_gene: TRBJ2-5
v_gene: TRBV2
len: 12
CDR3nt: TGTGCCAGCAGTGATGAGGGGGAGACCCAGTACTTC
CDR3aa: CASSDEGETQYF

abundance: NA
d_gene: TRBD2
j_gene: TRBJ2-1
v_gene: TRBV7-6
len: 14
CDR3nt: TGTGCCAGCAGCCCTAGCGGGAATGGTTATGAGCAGTTCTTC
CDR3aa: CASSPSGNGYEQFF

abundance: NA
d_gene: NA
j_gene: TRBJ1-1
v_gene: TRBV28
len: 13
CDR3nt: TGTGCCAGCAGTCCAGGCTTTTCGGCTGAAGCTTTCTTT
CDR3aa: CASSPGFSAEAFF

abundance: NA
d_gene: TRBD2
j_gene: TRBJ2-1
v_gene: TRBV27
len: 15
CDR3nt: TGTGCCAGCAGTCCCGGGACTAACCCCTACAATGAGCAGTTCTTC
CDR3aa: CASSPGTNPYNEQFF

abundance: NA
d_gene: TRBD2
j_gene: TRBJ2-2
v_gene: TRBV5-4
len: 14
CDR3nt: TGTGCCAGCAGCATTCTAGCGGGAGGGGGGGAGCTGTTTTTT
CDR3aa: CASSILAGGGELFF

abundance: NA
d_gene: TRBD2
j_gene: TRBJ2-3
v_gene: TRBV9
len: 15
CDR3nt: TGTGCCAGCAGCGTAGGCGGGGGGTCCACAGATACGCAGTATTTT
CDR3aa: CASSVGGGSTDTQYF

abundance: NA
d_gene: NA
j_gene: TRBJ1-1
v_gene: TRBV4-1
len: 15
CDR3nt: TGCGCCAGCAGCCAAAGTCCGGGCCTGGACACTGAAGCTTTCTTT
CDR3aa: CASSQSPGLDTEAFF

abundance: NA
d_gene: TRBD2
j_gene: TRBJ2-3
v_gene: TRBV10-3
len: 16
CDR3nt: TGTGCCATCAGTGAGACTAGCGGGGGGAGAACAGATACGCAGTATTTT
CDR3aa: CAISETSGGRTDTQYF

abundance: NA
d_gene: NA
j_gene: TRBJ2-7
v_gene: TRBV11-2
len: 14
CDR3nt: TGTGCCAGCAGCTTATCCGGGGTGGGCTACGAGCAGTACTTC
CDR3aa: CASSLSGVGYEQYF

abundance: NA
d_gene: TRBD2
j_gene: TRBJ2-3
v_gene: TRBV11-2
len: 16
CDR3nt: TGTGCCAGCAGCTTATATGCGGGGGTGAGCACAGATACGCAGTATTTT
CDR3aa: CASSLYAGVSTDTQYF

abundance: NA
d_gene: NA
j_gene: TRBJ1-5
v_gene: TRBV27
len: 14
CDR3nt: TGTGCCAGCAGTTTGGGCAGGTATAATCAGCCCCAGCATTTT
CDR3aa: CASSLGRYNQPQHF

abundance: once
d_gene: NA
j_gene: TRBJ2-1
v_gene: TRBV5-4
len: 13
CDR3nt: TGTGCCAGCAGGGATCTCTCCTACAATGAGCAGTTCTTC
CDR3aa: CASRDLSYNEQFF

abundance: few
d_gene: TRBD2
j_gene: TRBJ2-3
v_gene: TRBV7-9
len: 16
CDR3nt: TGTGCCAGCAGCTTAGCGGCGGGAGTAGGTGCAGATACGCAGTATTTT
CDR3aa: CASSLAAGVGADTQYF